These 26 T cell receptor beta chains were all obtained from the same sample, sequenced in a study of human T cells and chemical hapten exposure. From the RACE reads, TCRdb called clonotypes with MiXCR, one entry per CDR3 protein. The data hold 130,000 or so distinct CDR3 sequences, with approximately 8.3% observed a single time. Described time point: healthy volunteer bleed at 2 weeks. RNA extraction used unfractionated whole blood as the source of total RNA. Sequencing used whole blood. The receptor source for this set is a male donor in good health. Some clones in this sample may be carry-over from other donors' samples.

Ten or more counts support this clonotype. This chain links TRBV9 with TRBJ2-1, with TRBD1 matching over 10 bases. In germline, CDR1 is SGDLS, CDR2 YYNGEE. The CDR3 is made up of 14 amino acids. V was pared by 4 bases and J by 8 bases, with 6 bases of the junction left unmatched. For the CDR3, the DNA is TGTGCCAGCAGCTCGCGACAGGGGGCCTATGAGCAGTTCTTC. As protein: CASSSRQGAYEQFF.

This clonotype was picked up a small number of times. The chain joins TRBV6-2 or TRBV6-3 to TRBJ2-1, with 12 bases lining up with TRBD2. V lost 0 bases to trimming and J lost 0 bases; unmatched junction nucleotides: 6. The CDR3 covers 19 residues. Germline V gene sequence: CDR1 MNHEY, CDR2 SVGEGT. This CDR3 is CASSYSATSGSSSYNEQFF. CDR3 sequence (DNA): TGTGCCAGCAGTTACTCGGCGACTAGCGGGAGTAGCTCCTACAATGAGCAGTTCTTC.

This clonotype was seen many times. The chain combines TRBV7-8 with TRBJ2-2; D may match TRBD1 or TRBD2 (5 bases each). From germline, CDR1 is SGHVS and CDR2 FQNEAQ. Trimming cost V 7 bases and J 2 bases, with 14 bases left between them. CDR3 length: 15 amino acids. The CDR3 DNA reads TGTGCCAGCACGAAGGGACGCACAAACACCGGGGAGCTGTTTTTT. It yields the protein CASTKGRTNTGELFF.

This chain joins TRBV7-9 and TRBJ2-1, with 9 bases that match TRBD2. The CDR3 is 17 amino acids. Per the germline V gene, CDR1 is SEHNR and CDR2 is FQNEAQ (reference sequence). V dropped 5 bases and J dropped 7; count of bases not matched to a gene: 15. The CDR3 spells CASSGSGRREGRNEQFF. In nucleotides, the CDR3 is TGTGCCAGCAGCGGTTCTGGCCGGCGGGAGGGGCGGAATGAGCAGTTCTTC.

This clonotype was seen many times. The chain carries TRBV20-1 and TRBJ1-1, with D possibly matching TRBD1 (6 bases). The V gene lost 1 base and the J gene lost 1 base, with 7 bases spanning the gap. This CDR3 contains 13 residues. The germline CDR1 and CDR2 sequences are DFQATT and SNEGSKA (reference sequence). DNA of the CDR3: TGCAGTGCTAGAGGAGGGGGGAACACTGAAGCTTTCTTT. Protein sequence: CSARGGGNTEAFF.

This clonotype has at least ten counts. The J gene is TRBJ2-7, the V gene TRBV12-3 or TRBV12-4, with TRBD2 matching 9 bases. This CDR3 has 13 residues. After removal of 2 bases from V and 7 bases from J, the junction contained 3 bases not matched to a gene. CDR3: CASSLLAGSEQYF. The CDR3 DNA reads TGTGCCAGCAGTTTACTAGCGGGAAGTGAGCAGTACTTC.

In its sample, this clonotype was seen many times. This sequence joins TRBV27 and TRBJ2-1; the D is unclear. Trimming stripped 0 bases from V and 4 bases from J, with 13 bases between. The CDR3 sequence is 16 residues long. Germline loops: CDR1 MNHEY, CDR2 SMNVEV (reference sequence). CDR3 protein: CASSLSTVGQYNEQFF. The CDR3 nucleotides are TGTGCCAGCAGTTTATCGACTGTAGGCCAGTACAATGAGCAGTTCTTC.

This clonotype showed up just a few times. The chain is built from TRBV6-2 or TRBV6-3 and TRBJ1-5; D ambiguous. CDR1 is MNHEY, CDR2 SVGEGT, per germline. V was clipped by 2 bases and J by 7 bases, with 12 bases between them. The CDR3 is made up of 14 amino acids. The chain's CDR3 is CASSYGGEEQPQHF. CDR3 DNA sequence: TGTGCCAGCAGTTACGGTGGGGAGGAACAGCCCCAGCATTTT.

In DNA form, the CDR3 reads TGTGCCAGCAGCCCCGACAGGAGCAATCAGCCCCAGCATTTT. Translated: CASSPDRSNQPQHF. The rearrangement joins TRBV6-5 to TRBJ1-5; TRBD1 is a possible D gene (6 bases). This CDR3 has 14 amino acids. V was pared by 6 bases and J by 1 base, with 10 bases between. CDR1 and CDR2 from the germline V gene are MNHEY and SVGAGI.

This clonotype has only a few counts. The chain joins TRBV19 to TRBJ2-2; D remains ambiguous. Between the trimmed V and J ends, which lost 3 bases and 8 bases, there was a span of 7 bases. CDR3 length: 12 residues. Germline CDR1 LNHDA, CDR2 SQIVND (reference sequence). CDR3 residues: CASSILGGELFF. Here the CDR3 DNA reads TGTGCCAGTAGTATCTTAGGGGGGGAGCTGTTTTTT.

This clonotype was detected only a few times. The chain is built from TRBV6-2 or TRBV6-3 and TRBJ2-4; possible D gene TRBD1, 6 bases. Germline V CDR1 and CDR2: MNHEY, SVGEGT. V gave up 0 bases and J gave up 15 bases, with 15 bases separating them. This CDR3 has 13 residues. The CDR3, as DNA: TGTGCCAGCAGTTACTCGAGCCAGGGGCGACGGTACTTC. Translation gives CASSYSSQGRRYF.

For the CDR3, the DNA is TGTGCCAGCCTGGGCGAGCACAGCTACACCGGGGAGCTGTTTTTT. This sequence encodes CASLGEHSYTGELFF. The V gene is TRBV6-6, the J gene TRBJ2-2, with D unresolved. Trimming stripped 8 bases from V and 3 bases from J, with 16 bases between. Germline CDR1 is MNHNY and CDR2 is SVGAGI (reference sequence). The CDR3 sequence is 15 residues long.

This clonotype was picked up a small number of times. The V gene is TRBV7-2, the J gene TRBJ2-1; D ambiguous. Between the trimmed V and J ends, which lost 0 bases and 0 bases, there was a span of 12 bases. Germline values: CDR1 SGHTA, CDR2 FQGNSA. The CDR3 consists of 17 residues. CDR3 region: CASSLASEWSSYNEQFF. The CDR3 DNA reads TGTGCCAGCAGCTTAGCGTCAGAATGGAGCTCCTACAATGAGCAGTTCTTC.

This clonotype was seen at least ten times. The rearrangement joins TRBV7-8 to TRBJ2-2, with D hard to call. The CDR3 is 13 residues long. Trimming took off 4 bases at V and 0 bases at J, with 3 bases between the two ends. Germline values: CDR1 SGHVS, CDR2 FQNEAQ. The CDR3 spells CASSSTNTGELFF. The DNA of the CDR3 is TGTGCCAGCAGCTCTACGAACACCGGGGAGCTGTTTTTT.

CDR3 in DNA: TGTGCCAGCAGCTTAGCAGGGACTAGCGGGGGGCGTGGCACAGATACGCAGTATTTT. Translating gives CASSLAGTSGGRGTDTQYF. The V gene is TRBV7-2, the J gene TRBJ2-3, with TRBD2 matching over 15 bases. This CDR3 comprises 19 residues. Germline V gene data show CDR1 as SGHTA and CDR2 as FQGNSA. V gave up 0 bases and J gave up 1 base; unmatched junction bases: 5.

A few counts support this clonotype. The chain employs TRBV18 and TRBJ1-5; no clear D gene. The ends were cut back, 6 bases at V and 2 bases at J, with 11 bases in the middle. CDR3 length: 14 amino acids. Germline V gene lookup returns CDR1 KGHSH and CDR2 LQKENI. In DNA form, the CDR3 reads TGTGCCAGCTCCCCGAGGTCGGGCAATCAGCCCCAGCATTTT. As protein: CASSPRSGNQPQHF. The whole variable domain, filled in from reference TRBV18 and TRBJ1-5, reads NAGVMQNPRHLVRRRGQEARLRCSPMKGHSHVYWYRQLPEEGLKFMVYLQKENIIDESGMPKERFSAEFPKEGPSILRIQQVVRGDSAAYFCASSPRSGNQPQHFGDGTRLSIL.

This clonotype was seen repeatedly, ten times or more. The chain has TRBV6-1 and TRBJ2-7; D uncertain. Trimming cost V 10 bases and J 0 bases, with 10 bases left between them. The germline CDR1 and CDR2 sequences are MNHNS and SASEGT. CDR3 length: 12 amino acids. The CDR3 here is CATFLSSYEQYF. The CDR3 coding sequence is TGTGCCACCTTCCTAAGCTCCTACGAGCAGTACTTC.

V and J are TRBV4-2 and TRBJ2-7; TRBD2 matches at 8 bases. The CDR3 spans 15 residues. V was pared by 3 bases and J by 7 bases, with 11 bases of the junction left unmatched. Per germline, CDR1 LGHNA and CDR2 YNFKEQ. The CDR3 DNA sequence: TGTGCCAGCAGCCACAAGGGCCTAGCGGGCGGTGAGCAGTACTTC. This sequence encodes CASSHKGLAGGEQYF.

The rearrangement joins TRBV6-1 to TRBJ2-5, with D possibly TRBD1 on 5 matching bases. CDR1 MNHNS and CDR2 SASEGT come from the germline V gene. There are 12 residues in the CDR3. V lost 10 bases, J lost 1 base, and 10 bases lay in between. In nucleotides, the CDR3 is TGTGCCATCACAGGTCCCCAAGAGACCCAGTACTTC. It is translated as CAITGPQETQYF.

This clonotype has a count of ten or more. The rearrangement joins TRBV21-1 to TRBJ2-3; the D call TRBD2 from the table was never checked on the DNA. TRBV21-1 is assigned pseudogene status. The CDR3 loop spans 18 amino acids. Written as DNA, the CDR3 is TGTGCCAGCAGCACCGGACTAGCGGGAGAGTTCAGCACAGATACGCAGTATTTT. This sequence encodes CASSTGLAGEFSTDTQYF.

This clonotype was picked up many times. In DNA form, the CDR3 reads TGTGCCAGCAGCTTTGATCCAGGGGGACCAGAGACCCAGTACTTC. As protein: CASSFDPGGPETQYF. This chain connects TRBV7-7 to TRBJ2-5; 7 nucleotides match TRBD1. The CDR3 consists of 15 residues. The V gene end was trimmed by 3 bases and the J gene end by 4 bases; junction bases not matched to a gene: 8. CDR1 and CDR2 (germline): SSHAT, FNYEAQ (reference sequence).

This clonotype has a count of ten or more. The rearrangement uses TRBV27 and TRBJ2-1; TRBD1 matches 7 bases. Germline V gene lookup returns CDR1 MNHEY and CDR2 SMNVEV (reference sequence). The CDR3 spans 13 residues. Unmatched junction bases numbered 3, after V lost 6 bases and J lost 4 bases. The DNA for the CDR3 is TGTGCCAGCAGACAGACAGGGTACAATGAGCAGTTCTTC. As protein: CASRQTGYNEQFF.

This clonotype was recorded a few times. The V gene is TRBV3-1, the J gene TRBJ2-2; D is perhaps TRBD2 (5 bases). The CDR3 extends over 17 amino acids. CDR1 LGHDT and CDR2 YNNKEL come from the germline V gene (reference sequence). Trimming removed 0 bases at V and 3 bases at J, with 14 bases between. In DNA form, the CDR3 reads TGTGCCAGCAGCCAAGATGTTGGGCCGGGATACACCGGGGAGCTGTTTTTT. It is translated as CASSQDVGPGYTGELFF.

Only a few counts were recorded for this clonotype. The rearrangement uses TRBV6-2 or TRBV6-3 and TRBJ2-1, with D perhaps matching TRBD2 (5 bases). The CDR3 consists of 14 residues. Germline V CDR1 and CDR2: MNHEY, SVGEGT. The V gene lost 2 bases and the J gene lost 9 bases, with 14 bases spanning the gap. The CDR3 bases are TGTGCCAGCAGTTACGAGGGCCCCCCGGGTGAGCAGTTCTTC. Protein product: CASSYEGPPGEQFF.

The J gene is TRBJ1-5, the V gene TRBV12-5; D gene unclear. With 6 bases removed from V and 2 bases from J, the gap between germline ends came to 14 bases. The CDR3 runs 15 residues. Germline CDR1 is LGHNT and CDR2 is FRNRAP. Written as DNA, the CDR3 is TGTGCTAGTGGAGACTGGGCCCTGGGCAATCAGCCCCAGCATTTT. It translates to CASGDWALGNQPQHF.

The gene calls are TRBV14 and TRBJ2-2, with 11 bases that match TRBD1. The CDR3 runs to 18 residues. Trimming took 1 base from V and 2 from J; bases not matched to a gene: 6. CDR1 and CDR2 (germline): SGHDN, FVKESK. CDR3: CASSQGFGTGGNTGELFF. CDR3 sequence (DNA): TGTGCCAGCAGCCAAGGCTTCGGGACAGGGGGAAACACCGGGGAGCTGTTTTTT.